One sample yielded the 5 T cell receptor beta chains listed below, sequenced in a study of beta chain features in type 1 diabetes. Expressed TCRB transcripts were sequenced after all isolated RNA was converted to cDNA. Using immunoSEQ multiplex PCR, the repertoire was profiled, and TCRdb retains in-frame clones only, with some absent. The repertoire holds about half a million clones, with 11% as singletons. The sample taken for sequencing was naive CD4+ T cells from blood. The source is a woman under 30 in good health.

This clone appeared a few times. CDR3 sequence reads: CASSLDSGVGTDTQYF. The CDR3 DNA follows: TGCGCCAGCAGCTTGGACTCAGGGGTAGGCACAGATACGCAGTATTTT. The genes are TRBV5-1 and TRBJ2-3, with a weak D call TRBD1 (6 bases). This CDR3 spans 16 amino acids. The V and J ends lost 0 bases and 1 base respectively, with 12 bases between them. Germline CDR1 SGHRS, CDR2 YFSETQ. Looking up the rest from reference TRBV5-1 and TRBJ2-3 gives the full variable domain: KAGVTQTPRYLIKTRGQQVTLSCSPISGHRSVSWYQQTPGQGLQFLFEYFSETQRNKGNFPGRFSGRQFSNSRSEMNVSTLELGDSALYLCASSLDSGVGTDTQYFGPGTRLTVL.

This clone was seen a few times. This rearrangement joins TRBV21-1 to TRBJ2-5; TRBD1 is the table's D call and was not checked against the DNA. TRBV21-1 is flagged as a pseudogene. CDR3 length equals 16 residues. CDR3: CASSKVCGRGLKTQYF. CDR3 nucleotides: TGTGCCAGCAGCAAAGTATGCGGCAGGGGCTTAAAGACCCAGTACTTC.

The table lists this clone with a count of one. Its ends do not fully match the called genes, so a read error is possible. CDR3 nucleotide sequence: TGTGCCAGCAGCGAAGAATTGGGGGGCAGCGGGAGCGTGTCTTACTCCTACAATGAGCAGTTCTTC. Its translation: CASSEELGGSGSVSYSYNEQFF. This chain joins TRBV4-2 and TRBJ2-1; 8 positions match TRBD2. The CDR3 consists of 22 residues. Looked up from germline, CDR1 is LGHNA and CDR2 is YNFKEQ.

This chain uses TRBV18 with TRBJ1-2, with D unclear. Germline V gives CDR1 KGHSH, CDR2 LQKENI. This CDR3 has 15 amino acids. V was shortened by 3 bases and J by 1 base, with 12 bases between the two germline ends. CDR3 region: CASSPIQSINYGYTF. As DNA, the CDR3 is TGTGCCAGCTCACCGATACAGAGCATTAACTATGGCTACACCTTC.

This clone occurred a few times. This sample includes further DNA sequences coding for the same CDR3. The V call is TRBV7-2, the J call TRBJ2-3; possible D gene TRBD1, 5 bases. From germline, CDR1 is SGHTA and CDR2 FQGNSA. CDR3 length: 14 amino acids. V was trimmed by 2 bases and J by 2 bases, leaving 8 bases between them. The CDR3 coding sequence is TGTGCCAGCAGCTTACGACAGACCACAGATACGCAGTATTTT. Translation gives CASSLRQTTDTQYF.